Sequencing of this TCR beta chain was carried out in a study of CD8 T cells in ankylosing spondylitis. TCRdb re-derived calls from the 5' RACE reads in MiXCR, one entry per CDR3 protein. The table lists 300,000 to 400,000 distinct CDR3 sequences, approximately 20% of them singletons. Germline loops: CDR1 MNHNS, CDR2 SASEGT. The V end lost 1 base, the J end lost 0 bases, and 7 bases lay between the germline ends. CDR3 length equals 16 residues. The genes are TRBV6-1 and TRBJ1-6; D unclear. The sequenced material came from blood, either unsorted or a sorted T cell fraction (not recorded which). This sequence was found in a male donor with ankylosing spondylitis or in good health (not recorded which). CDR3 in amino acids: CASSEGAYSYNSPLHF. The CDR3 DNA sequence: TGTGCCAGCAGTGAAGGCGCGTACTCCTATAATTCACCCCTCCACTTT.